One sample yielded the 12 T cell receptor beta chains listed below, sequenced in a study of blood T cell repertoires in COVID-19 (dated by TCRdb to about 2020). Library creation used the immunoSEQ multiplex PCR assay. TCRdb mirrors the immuneACCESS table, restricted to in-frame sequences. Some clones are absent from its copies; in checked studies, under half trace to an unresolved V gene, and the reason for the others is unknown. Here the sample has some 190,000 clones; 80% to 90% occur a single time. The ten most abundant clones make up 15% to 20% of the sample. The sequenced material came from peripheral blood. These TCRs come from a human donor in a cohort sampled during active COVID-19.

The J gene is TRBJ2-3, the V gene TRBV5-1; no firm D call. Germline-derived CDR1 and CDR2 are SGHRS and YFSETQ. This CDR3 has 13 amino acids. Trimming removed 1 base at V and 3 bases at J, with 6 bases between. The CDR3 coding sequence is TGCGCCAGCAGCTTGATTCAGACAGATACGCAGTATTTT. It is translated as CASSLIQTDTQYF.

The rearrangement links TRBV7-9 to TRBJ2-2; 8 positions agree with TRBD1. V gave up 6 bases and J gave up 14 bases; unmatched junction bases: 14. Germline CDR1 reads SEHNR; CDR2 reads FQNEAQ (reference sequence). The CDR3 is made up of 14 amino acids. CDR3 nucleotide sequence: TGTGCCAGCAGTTCCGGGACAGGAACACAAACACTGTTTTTT. Translation gives CASSSGTGTQTLFF.

The chain recombines TRBV5-1 with TRBJ1-1, with TRBD1 matching 8 bases. Trimming cost V 4 bases and J 3 bases; bases outside gene matches: 11. The germline gives CDR1 SGHRS, CDR2 YFSETQ. The CDR3 covers 16 residues. CDR3 nucleotide sequence: TGCGCCAGCAGCCTGGACAGGGCCCTTCGGGACACTGAAGCTTTCTTT. Its protein product is CASSLDRALRDTEAFF.

This sequence joins TRBV2 and TRBJ1-1, with 10 bases lining up with TRBD1. CDR1 is SNHLY, CDR2 FYNNEI, per germline. The CDR3 runs to 14 residues. The trim removed 5 bases at V and 4 bases at J, leaving 4 bases unmatched. CDR3 sequence: CASSLGQGSTEAFF. The CDR3 DNA sequence: TGTGCCAGCAGTTTGGGACAGGGGAGCACTGAAGCTTTCTTT.

This clone was counted a single time. This chain's CDR3 is CASSVADTSRGAPDTQYF. The CDR3 DNA is TGTGCCAGCAGCGTAGCGGATACCTCCCGCGGGGCCCCAGATACGCAGTATTTT. The chain is built from TRBV9 and TRBJ2-3; D is perhaps TRBD2 (6 bases). Trimming removed 0 bases from V and 4 bases from J, with 21 bases in between. This CDR3 has 18 amino acids. From germline, CDR1 is SGDLS and CDR2 YYNGEE.

J is TRBJ1-2 and V is TRBV3-1 (or the pseudogene TRBV3-2); D possibly corresponds to TRBD1 (6 bases). The CDR3 extends over 15 amino acids. Germline CDR1 is LGHDT and CDR2 is YNNKEL (reference sequence). Trimming took 2 bases from V and 8 from J, leaving 18 bases between them. CDR3 in DNA: TGTGCCAGCAGCCAAACACGGACAGCCCCGGGGGGCTACACCTTC. This sequence encodes CASSQTRTAPGGYTF.

The chain links TRBV4-2 to TRBJ2-3, with 9 bases lining up with TRBD2. This CDR3 region has 17 residues. The V gene's germline CDR1 is LGHNA and CDR2 YNFKEQ. Trimming at V came to 0 bases and at J to 0 bases, leaving 4 bases not matched to a gene. The CDR3 reads CASSQDPAGGSTDTQYF. In DNA, the CDR3 is TGTGCCAGCAGCCAAGACCCAGCGGGGGGTAGCACAGATACGCAGTATTTT.

This chain connects TRBV11-2 to TRBJ2-5, with unresolved D. The CDR3 runs 13 residues. The germline gives CDR1 SGHAT, CDR2 FQNNGV. Trimming cost V 6 bases and J 1 base, with 9 bases left between them. CDR3 loop: CASRSTAQETQYF. In nucleotides, the CDR3 is TGTGCCAGCAGGAGTACAGCCCAAGAGACCCAGTACTTC. Using reference TRBV11-2 and TRBJ2-5 for the parts outside the CDR3, the full variable domain is EAGVAQSPRYKIIEKRQSVAFWCNPISGHATLYWYQQILGQGPKLLIQFQNNGVVDDSQLPKDRFSAERLKGVDSTLKIQPAKLEDSAVYLCASRSTAQETQYFGPGTRLLVL.

This clone showed up just a few times. V usage is TRBV7-6 and J usage is TRBJ2-3, with TRBD2 identical over 15 bases. Trimming cost V 2 bases and J 5 bases; bases outside gene matches: 8. Looked up from germline, CDR1 is SGHVS and CDR2 is FNYEAQ. There are 18 residues in the CDR3. The CDR3 here is CASSLLGLAGGSGDTQYF. As DNA, the CDR3 is TGTGCCAGCAGCTTACTGGGACTAGCGGGAGGCTCCGGAGATACGCAGTATTTT.

The chain combines TRBV5-1 with TRBJ1-1; D ambiguous. Germline V gene data show CDR1 as SGHRS and CDR2 as YFSETQ. V lost 1 base and J lost 5, with 9 bases in between. The CDR3 has 13 amino acids. The CDR3 coding sequence is TGCGCCAGCAGCTTGTTTACGGGGACTGAAGCTTTCTTT. This encodes CASSLFTGTEAFF.

DNA of the CDR3: TGTGCCAGCAGTCCCTACCGAGGCGGACAGCCCCAGCATTTT. Its protein product is CASSPYRGGQPQHF. V usage is TRBV28 and J usage is TRBJ1-5; D remains unclear. Trimming stripped 5 bases from V and 7 bases from J, with 15 bases between. From germline, CDR1 is MDHEN and CDR2 SYDVKM. The CDR3 has 14 residues.

The V call is TRBV11-2, the J call TRBJ2-1; the match to TRBD2 covers 10 bases. Germline CDR1 reads SGHAT; CDR2 reads FQNNGV. The CDR3 is made up of 14 amino acids. V shed 5 bases and J 7 bases; nucleotides not matched to a gene: 5. The CDR3 DNA sequence: TGTGCCAGCAGCCTAGCGGGGGTGATGAATGAGCAGTTCTTC. Amino acid sequence: CASSLAGVMNEQFF. The full variable domain, completed using reference TRBV11-2 and TRBJ2-1, is EAGVAQSPRYKIIEKRQSVAFWCNPISGHATLYWYQQILGQGPKLLIQFQNNGVVDDSQLPKDRFSAERLKGVDSTLKIQPAKLEDSAVYLCASSLAGVMNEQFFGPGTRLTVL.